One sample yielded the 19 T cell receptor beta chains listed below, sequenced in a study of response to subunit inactivated influenza vaccine. One entry per CDR3 protein results from TCRdb running MiXCR on the RT-PCR reads. Among under 950,000 distinct CDR3 sequences, over 20% were seen once, and the ten largest hold roughly 10%. The source was PBMCs from blood, collected roughly 5 days after vaccination. The receptors were gathered from a man in his fifties who received an inactivated influenza vaccine.

This clonotype was observed at least ten times. This sequence joins TRBV20-1 and TRBJ2-7, with 10 bases aligning to TRBD2. The CDR3 consists of 15 residues. Germline V CDR1 and CDR2: DFQATT, SNEGSKA (reference sequence). V lost 0 bases, J lost 6 bases, and 8 bases stayed unmatched. CDR3 sequence: CSARDLEGLATEQYF. The CDR3 DNA follows: TGCAGTGCTAGAGATTTGGAGGGACTAGCGACCGAGCAGTACTTC.

This clonotype was seen a few times. In DNA form, the CDR3 reads TGTGCCACCAGCAGAGATCAGGACAGGCGCCAGTACTTC. Its protein is CATSRDQDRRQYF. The rearrangement joins TRBV15 to TRBJ2-5; 7 nucleotides agree with TRBD1. The CDR3 runs to 13 residues. Trimming cost V 0 bases and J 10 bases; bases outside gene matches: 5. From germline, CDR1 is LNHNV and CDR2 YYDKDF (reference sequence). The full variable domain, in which reference TRBV15 and TRBJ2-5 provide the parts outside the CDR3, is DAMVIQNPRYQVTQFGKPVTLSCSQTLNHNVMYWYQQKSSQAPKLLFHYYDKDFNNEADTPDNFQSRRPNTSFCFLDIRSPGLGDTAMYLCATSRDQDRRQYFGPGTRLLVL.

This clonotype was recorded at least ten times. This chain uses TRBV7-9 with TRBJ2-1; D unclear. The length of the CDR3 is 12 residues. Trimming took off 5 bases at V and 7 bases at J, with 9 bases between the two ends. CDR1 is SEHNR and CDR2 is FQNEAQ in the germline V gene (reference sequence). In DNA, the CDR3 is TGTGCCAGCAGCAGAGACCTAAATGAGCAGTTCTTC. Translated, it gives CASSRDLNEQFF.

This clonotype has a handful of counts. This chain links TRBV7-9 with TRBJ2-2; 7 bases map to TRBD1. CDR1 and CDR2 (germline): SEHNR, FQNEAQ (reference sequence). This CDR3 comprises 16 residues. The trim removed 4 bases at V and 3 bases at J, leaving 8 bases unmatched. The DNA of the CDR3 is TGTGCCAGCAGCTCACCCGGGACAGCCTACACCGGGGAGCTGTTTTTT. Residues: CASSSPGTAYTGELFF.

A few counts support this clonotype. V usage is TRBV29-1 and J usage is TRBJ2-7, with D perhaps matching TRBD2 (6 bases). Trimming took 4 bases from V and 4 from J, leaving 20 bases between them. The CDR3 sequence is 15 residues long. CDR1 and CDR2 from the germline V gene are SQVTM and ANQGSEA. The CDR3, as DNA: TGCAGCGTTGCGACTAGACTGGCCCTTTCGTACGAGCAGTACTTC. Amino acids: CSVATRLALSYEQYF.

This clonotype appeared many times. This chain joins TRBV25-1 and TRBJ2-7; TRBD1 might be the D (6 bases). V lost 6 bases, J lost 3 bases, and 12 bases lay in between. The CDR3 loop spans 13 amino acids. Germline V lookup: CDR1 MGHDK, CDR2 SYGVNS. This chain's CDR3 is CASSDDRNYEQYF. The CDR3, as DNA: TGTGCCAGCAGCGACGACAGGAACTACGAGCAGTACTTC.

This clonotype appeared a few times. The chain recombines TRBV25-1 with TRBJ1-2, with D possibly matching TRBD1 (6 bases). The V gene lost 4 bases and the J gene lost 4 bases, with 10 bases spanning the gap. The CDR3 length is 13 residues. Germline V CDR1 and CDR2: MGHDK, SYGVNS. The CDR3 reads CASSAGQFYGYTF. Written as DNA, the CDR3 is TGTGCCAGCAGTGCCGGACAGTTCTATGGCTACACCTTC.

This clonotype has a handful of counts. The V call is TRBV10-3, the J call TRBJ2-2, with 8 bases lining up with TRBD2. Unmatched junction bases numbered 10, after V lost 8 bases and J lost 2 bases. The CDR3 covers 16 residues. Germline V gene lookup returns CDR1 ENHRY and CDR2 SYGVKD. The CDR3 loop reads CAIGATGTSNTGELFF. The CDR3 DNA sequence: TGTGCCATCGGGGCTACCGGGACTAGTAACACCGGGGAGCTGTTTTTT.

This clonotype was counted only a few times. The V and J genes are TRBV15 and TRBJ2-7; D remains ambiguous. Germline-derived CDR1 and CDR2 are LNHNV and YYDKDF (reference sequence). CDR3 length: 14 amino acids. Trimming pared 0 bases from V and 1 base from J, leaving 7 bases between. The CDR3 loop is CATSREKGSYEQYF. CDR3 bases: TGTGCCACCAGCAGAGAGAAGGGATCCTACGAGCAGTACTTC. The complete variable domain, with remaining parts taken from reference TRBV15 and TRBJ2-7, reads DAMVIQNPRYQVTQFGKPVTLSCSQTLNHNVMYWYQQKSSQAPKLLFHYYDKDFNNEADTPDNFQSRRPNTSFCFLDIRSPGLGDTAMYLCATSREKGSYEQYFGPGTRLTVT.

The CDR3 loop reads CASSYSRADTQYF. CDR3 bases: TGTGCCAGCAGCTACTCCAGGGCAGATACGCAGTATTTT. The chain has TRBV7-2 and TRBJ2-3, with TRBD1 as a possible D gene (5 bases). The germline V and J ends were trimmed by 4 bases and 4 bases, with 9 bases remaining between them. CDR3 size: 13 residues. Germline CDR1 reads SGHTA; CDR2 reads FQGNSA.

The rearrangement joins TRBV20-1 to TRBJ1-6; D unresolved. V was trimmed by 3 bases and J by 6 bases, leaving 15 bases between them. CDR3 size: 15 residues. Germline lookup yields CDR1 DFQATT and CDR2 SNEGSKA (reference sequence). CDR3 in amino acids: CSARVLAGINSPLHF. The DNA for the CDR3 is TGCAGTGCTAGGGTCCTAGCGGGGATTAATTCACCCCTCCACTTT.

This clonotype was picked up a small number of times. The chain links TRBV28 to TRBJ1-5, with D uncertain. Trimming took 3 bases from V and 3 from J, leaving 9 bases between them. The CDR3 runs 14 residues. CDR1 MDHEN and CDR2 SYDVKM come from the germline V gene. DNA of the CDR3: TGTGCCAGCAGTTTGACCGCATACAATCAGCCCCAGCATTTT. This sequence encodes CASSLTAYNQPQHF.

The chain has TRBV12-3 or TRBV12-4 and TRBJ1-1, with 9 bases identical to TRBD1. The CDR3 covers 14 residues. Germline trimming cut 3 bases from V and 5 bases from J; bases unmatched to any gene: 4. CDR3 DNA sequence: TGTGCCAGCAGTTTTACAGGGGGCCGGACTGAAGCTTTCTTT. Amino acids: CASSFTGGRTEAFF.

This chain links TRBV5-1 with TRBJ2-2, with 10 positions matching TRBD2. Germline CDR1 and CDR2: SGHRS and YFSETQ. The CDR3 loop spans 16 amino acids. V was clipped by 3 bases and J by 4 bases; unmatched bases: 6. The chain's CDR3 is CASSSRAGGATGELFF. CDR3 DNA: TGCGCCAGCAGCTCCCGAGCGGGAGGGGCCACCGGGGAGCTGTTTTTT.

This clonotype was counted only a few times. The V call is TRBV20-1, the J call TRBJ2-7, with D unclear. CDR1 and CDR2 (germline): DFQATT, SNEGSKA (reference sequence). The CDR3 runs to 13 residues. The ends were cut back, 1 base at V and 2 bases at J, with 9 bases in the middle. CDR3 region: CSARGPVTYEQYF. The DNA of the CDR3 is TGCAGTGCTAGAGGCCCAGTAACCTACGAGCAGTACTTC.

The V call is TRBV7-9, the J call TRBJ2-3, with a tentative D call TRBD2 (6 bases). V was trimmed by 7 bases and J by 9 bases, leaving 11 bases between them. The length of the CDR3 is 11 residues. CDR1 SEHNR and CDR2 FQNEAQ come from the germline V gene (reference sequence). CDR3 amino acids: CASTSGDTQYF. CDR3 DNA: TGTGCCAGCACATCGGGGGACACGCAGTATTTT.

The rearrangement uses TRBV6-5 and TRBJ2-1; 16 bases line up with TRBD2. CDR1 is MNHEY and CDR2 is SVGAGI in the germline V gene. The CDR3 extends over 18 amino acids. With 4 bases clipped from V and 0 bases from J, the junction kept 3 bases outside the gene matches. CDR3 residues: CASSSGTSGGASYNEQFF. The CDR3 region has the DNA TGTGCCAGCAGTTCCGGGACTAGCGGGGGGGCCTCCTACAATGAGCAGTTCTTC.

This clonotype was recorded many times. The genes are TRBV12-3 or TRBV12-4 and TRBJ2-7; D may be TRBD2 (6 bases). The CDR3 totals 14 residues. V gave up 5 bases and J gave up 0 bases, with 11 bases separating them. The CDR3 bases are TGTGCCAGCAGTCCTGCGGGGAGCTCCTACGAGCAGTACTTC. Translating it yields CASSPAGSSYEQYF.

The chain is built from TRBV6-1 and TRBJ2-3, with 13 bases matching TRBD2. V lost 5 bases and J lost 1; bases outside the gene matches: 9. The CDR3 runs 18 residues. Per the germline V gene, CDR1 is MNHNS and CDR2 is SASEGT. The CDR3 reads CASSPGTSGILRTDTQYF. For the CDR3, the DNA is TGTGCCAGCAGTCCCGGGACTAGCGGGATCCTTCGCACAGATACGCAGTATTTT.